This T cell receptor (beta chain) stems from a study of tumor-infiltrating lymphocytes in localized non-small cell lung cancer. Study-level results: Available tissue quantity limited TCR sequencing to a patient subset. Compared with uninvolved lung, tumors showed higher T cell infiltration by TCRbeta sequencing.

From germline, CDR1 is GTSNPN and CDR2 SVGIG (reference sequence). The germline V and J ends were trimmed by 2 bases and 3 bases, with 7 bases remaining between them. The CDR3 covers 13 residues. As for this clone: Its antigen is unidentified.

Assay used: immunoSEQ multiplex PCR; TCRdb lists only in-frame clones, some missing. The table has some 6,600 clones, about 74% seen once. The origin of this receptor is a human donor with non-small cell lung cancer. J is TRBJ2-2 and V is TRBV30; the D gene is possibly TRBD1 (5 bases). The source material was lung tumor tissue. The CDR3 DNA reads TGTGCCTGGAGTTTAGGGGACACCGGGGAGCTGTTTTTT. Translation: CAWSLGDTGELFF. Full variable domain (remainder filled in from reference TRBV30 and TRBJ2-2): SQTIHQWPATLVQPVGSPLSLECTVEGTSNPNLYWYRQAAGRGLQLLFYSVGIGQISSEVPQNLSASRPQDRQFILSSKKLLLSDSGFYLCAWSLGDTGELFFGEGSRLTVL.